The entry that follows covers one TCR beta chain sequence. Antigen: not known. 60 Vbeta and 13 Jbeta primers were used in PCR. Assay used: immunoSEQ multiplex PCR; TCRdb lists only in-frame clones, some missing. The sample yields 100,000 to 150,000 clones, approximately 78% seen once. The CDR3 is 13 residues long. Healthy bone marrow donors made up the donor group. The data belong to a study of cytomegalovirus exposure and HLA in healthy donors. Study results and limitations: It is likely that the observed cluster of highly shared sequence variants was a sequencing artifact. Altogether, more than 150 TCR beta chains were recorded as cytomegalovirus-associated.

The sample was PBMCs. V usage is TRBV12-1 and J usage is TRBJ1-1; the D call of TRBD1 is as the table states it, not checked on the DNA. TRBV12-1 is a documented pseudogene. This TCR was recovered from a woman in her 30s in good health and CMV-seronegative. CDR3 region: CASSFAQNTEAFF. The CDR3 DNA sequence: TGTGCCAGCAGCTTTGCCCAGAACACTGAAGCTTTCTTT.